One and the same sample provided the 14 T cell receptor beta chains below, sequenced in a study of T cell repertoires in ileal Crohn's disease. The protocol was immunoSEQ multiplex PCR, while the TCRdb copy is restricted to in-frame clones and leaves out a portion. The repertoire holds 8,000 to 8,500 clones, around four fifths seen once, with 8.4% in the top ten. The sequenced sample was ileal tissue. These receptors were collected from an adult with Crohn's disease.

This sequence joins TRBV4-3 and TRBJ2-4; 9 positions match TRBD1. The V gene's germline CDR1 is LGHNA and CDR2 YSLEER. The CDR3 is 18 residues long. After removal of 0 bases from V and 0 bases from J, the junction contained 6 bases not matched to a gene. The CDR3, as DNA: TGCGCCAGCAGCCAAGACCCCCCGACAGGGGGAGCCAAAAACATTCAGTACTTC. This gives the protein CASSQDPPTGGAKNIQYF.

The chain employs TRBV6-1 and TRBJ2-1; 10 nucleotides line up with TRBD2. Germline V gene sequence: CDR1 MNHNS, CDR2 SASEGT. V dropped 2 bases and J dropped 7; count of bases not matched to a gene: 8. There are 16 residues in the CDR3. The CDR3 bases are TGTGCCAGCAGTGAACGAAGCCTAGCGGGGGATAATGAGCAGTTCTTC. Amino acid sequence: CASSERSLAGDNEQFF.

In its sample, this clone was seen a few times. Other DNA sequences from this sample encode an identical CDR3 as well. The chain employs TRBV9 and TRBJ1-5, with TRBD1 as a possible D gene (5 bases). Germline V lookup: CDR1 SGDLS, CDR2 YYNGEE. Trimming pared 0 bases from V and 2 bases from J, leaving 9 bases between. CDR3 length: 15 amino acids. The CDR3 spells CASSVGGGGNQPQHF. The CDR3 region has the DNA TGTGCCAGCAGCGTAGGGGGGGGAGGCAATCAGCCCCAGCATTTT.

This CDR3 reads CASSRSGTGDYNEQFF. CDR3 nucleotide sequence: TGCGCCAGCAGCCGATCCGGGACAGGGGATTACAATGAGCAGTTCTTC. The chain has TRBV4-3 and TRBJ2-1; 10 bases are shared with TRBD1. Trimming cost V 4 bases and J 4 bases; bases outside gene matches: 7. Germline CDR1 LGHNA, CDR2 YSLEER. This CDR3 comprises 16 residues.

Only one count was recorded for this clone. V is TRBV12-5 and J is TRBJ2-7; TRBD1 matches 9 bases. Losses at the gene ends were 4 bases for V and 4 bases for J; bases not matched to a gene: 11. The germline V gene encodes CDR1 LGHNT and CDR2 FRNRAP. This CDR3 has 16 residues. CDR3 DNA: TGTGCTAGTGGTTCGGGTCCGGGACAGGGATTATACGAGCAGTACTTC. The encoded protein is CASGSGPGQGLYEQYF.

This chain connects TRBV6-1 to TRBJ1-1; D call uncertain. This CDR3 has 11 residues. CDR1 is MNHNS and CDR2 is SASEGT in the germline V gene. The germline V and J ends were trimmed by 7 bases and 3 bases, with 6 bases remaining between them. The DNA of the CDR3 is TGTGCCAGCATCTACGACACTGAAGCTTTCTTT. The encoded protein is CASIYDTEAFF.

This rearrangement joins TRBV5-1 to TRBJ2-1, with 10 bases lining up with TRBD2. This CDR3 has 17 amino acids. Losses at the gene ends were 3 bases for V and 5 bases for J; bases not matched to a gene: 11. Germline CDR1 and CDR2: SGHRS and YFSETQ. The CDR3 spells CASSYAGQRGGHNEQFF. CDR3 DNA sequence: TGCGCCAGCAGCTACGCTGGTCAGCGGGGGGGCCACAATGAGCAGTTCTTC.

V gene TRBV2 combines with J gene TRBJ2-5; no clear D. Looked up from germline, CDR1 is SNHLY and CDR2 is FYNNEI. V shed 2 bases and J shed 2 bases, with 6 bases lying between them. CDR3 length: 13 residues. The CDR3 bases are TGTGCCAGCAGTGAACAGCGACAAGAGACCCAGTACTTC. It yields the protein CASSEQRQETQYF.

This chain uses TRBV6-1 with TRBJ1-1; D gene unclear. The CDR3 consists of 17 residues. Trimming took 4 bases from V and 1 from J, leaving 19 bases between them. Germline assignment: CDR1 MNHNS and CDR2 SASEGT. The CDR3 spells CASSGGLDWRENTEAFF. CDR3 nucleotide sequence: TGTGCCAGCAGTGGAGGGTTGGATTGGAGGGAGAACACTGAAGCTTTCTTT.

The genes are TRBV6-4 and TRBJ2-1, with 8 bases fitting TRBD1. J was trimmed by 3 bases and V by 3 bases; bases with no gene match: 4. The CDR3 contains 15 residues. Per the germline V gene, CDR1 is MRHNA and CDR2 is SNTAGT. CDR3 protein: CASSEGQGLYNEQFF. The CDR3 region has the DNA TGTGCCAGCAGTGAAGGACAGGGTCTCTACAATGAGCAGTTCTTC.

The chain couples TRBV30 to TRBJ1-1; D perhaps matches TRBD1 (5 bases). Per germline, CDR1 GTSNPN and CDR2 SVGIG (reference sequence). V was trimmed by 3 bases and J by 0 bases, leaving 17 bases between them. The CDR3 extends over 16 amino acids. CDR3 in amino acids: CAWRAIRARVNTEAFF. CDR3 coding DNA: TGTGCCTGGAGAGCTATAAGGGCCAGGGTGAACACTGAAGCTTTCTTT.

The chain links TRBV7-2 to TRBJ1-2; 8 nucleotides align to TRBD1. The CDR3 spans 16 residues. Germline lookup yields CDR1 SGHTA and CDR2 FQGNSA. V lost 1 base, J lost 7 bases, and 11 bases stayed unmatched. The CDR3 DNA is TGTGCCAGCAGCTTAGGGGGCTCAGGGGGCTTTGGTGGCTACACCTTC. This encodes CASSLGGSGGFGGYTF.

CDR3 in DNA: TGTGCCAGCAGCCGACAGGGGTCAGATACGCAGTATTTT. It yields the protein CASSRQGSDTQYF. The chain recombines TRBV28 with TRBJ2-3; 8 nucleotides align to TRBD1. The CDR3 loop spans 13 amino acids. V lost 6 bases, J lost 4 bases, and 3 bases stayed unmatched. Looked up from germline, CDR1 is MDHEN and CDR2 is SYDVKM.

J is TRBJ1-2 and V is TRBV20-1; D uncertain. The V end was cut by 6 bases, the J end by 4 bases, with 9 bases between. The CDR3 has 11 residues. CDR1 DFQATT and CDR2 SNEGSKA come from the germline V gene (reference sequence). DNA for the CDR3: TGCAGTGCAGCGGGCACCTATGGCTACACCTTC. Amino acid sequence: CSAAGTYGYTF.